Listed here are 21 T cell receptor beta chains from one sample, sequenced in a study of shared clonotypes between healthy human individuals. The method was immunoSEQ multiplex PCR; TCRdb's version includes in-frame clones alone and lacks a portion of them. The profile shows roughly 1,600,000 clones, about 98.5% of them singletons. The sequenced sample consisted of naive CD4+ T cells sorted from blood. Subset noted: CD45RA+ positively selected. These receptor sequences come from a man aged 30-40 years in good health.

Note on this clone: Other nucleotide sequences in the sample specify the same CDR3. The chain links TRBV6-5 to TRBJ2-7; 9 nucleotides match TRBD1. Germline V gene sequence: CDR1 MNHEY, CDR2 SVGAGI. Unmatched junction bases numbered 2, after V lost 5 bases and J lost 6 bases. This CDR3 has 12 amino acids. The CDR3 spells CASSRQGGEQYF. CDR3 bases: TGTGCCAGCAGTCGACAGGGGGGCGAGCAGTACTTC.

A remark on this clone: This sample includes further DNA sequences coding for the same CDR3. The rearrangement uses TRBV29-1 and TRBJ1-1; 8 bases agree with TRBD1. V trimming: 5 bases; J trimming: 0 bases; junction bases outside the gene matches: 2. The CDR3 is 13 residues long. CDR1 and CDR2 (germline): SQVTM, ANQGSEA. This CDR3 reads CSVRQGLNTEAFF. The DNA of the CDR3 is TGCAGCGTTCGACAGGGGCTGAACACTGAAGCTTTCTTT.

The chain recombines TRBV19 with TRBJ2-2, with 10 bases fitting TRBD1. The CDR3 is made up of 15 amino acids. V shed 6 bases, J shed 5 bases, and the junction held 6 bases outside the gene matches. Germline CDR1 reads LNHDA; CDR2 reads SQIVND (reference sequence). CDR3 sequence (DNA): TGTGCCAGTAGCCGGGACAGGGGAGGGACCGGGGAGCTGTTTTTT. Translated: CASSRDRGGTGELFF.

This clone was detected only once. CDR3 sequence (DNA): TGTGCCATCAGTCGCGATAGCGGGAGGGTCCGGGAGCTGTTTTTT. Translating it yields CAISRDSGRVRELFF. V and J are TRBV10-3 and TRBJ2-2; 11 nucleotides agree with TRBD2. The CDR3 runs 15 residues. Germline-derived CDR1 and CDR2 are ENHRY and SYGVKD. V shed 5 bases, J shed 9 bases, and the junction held 8 bases outside the gene matches.

The genes are TRBV5-1 and TRBJ1-2, with 8 bases identical to TRBD1. This CDR3 has 16 amino acids. CDR1 SGHRS and CDR2 YFSETQ come from the germline V gene. J lost 1 base, V lost 4 bases, and 9 bases had no gene match. The CDR3 coding sequence is TGCGCCAGCAGCATGGGACAGGCGGGTCTTAACTATGGCTACACCTTC. Translated: CASSMGQAGLNYGYTF.

V usage is TRBV6-5 and J usage is TRBJ2-1; TRBD2 is a possible D gene (7 bases). CDR1 is MNHEY and CDR2 is SVGAGI in the germline V gene. The CDR3 is 13 residues long. The V and J ends lost 6 bases and 8 bases respectively, with 14 bases between them. CDR3 region: CASRFPGGDEQFF. The CDR3 nucleotides are TGTGCCAGCAGGTTTCCGGGGGGCGATGAGCAGTTCTTC.

The J gene is TRBJ2-2, the V gene TRBV19; possible D gene TRBD2, 5 bases. Germline V gene sequence: CDR1 LNHDA, CDR2 SQIVND (reference sequence). Trimming removed 10 bases at V and 1 base at J, with 16 bases between. The CDR3 extends over 15 amino acids. The CDR3 nucleotides are TGTGCCACTTGGGCGCCAGAGGGGAACACCGGGGAGCTGTTTTTT. Translated: CATWAPEGNTGELFF.

This chain uses TRBV19 with TRBJ2-7; 15 bases match TRBD2. CDR3 length: 16 residues. Germline V gives CDR1 LNHDA, CDR2 SQIVND (reference sequence). The V gene end was trimmed by 4 bases and the J gene end by 6 bases; junction bases not matched to a gene: 7. The CDR3 DNA sequence: TGTGCCAGTAGTACCCGGGGGGGACTAGCGGGAGGCGAGCAGTACTTC. Its translation: CASSTRGGLAGGEQYF.

The chain carries TRBV6-5 and TRBJ2-3, with 12 nucleotides matching TRBD2. The CDR3 contains 15 residues. The V segment lost 4 bases and the J segment 11 bases; nucleotides outside the gene matches: 10. The germline CDR1 and CDR2 sequences are MNHEY and SVGAGI. The CDR3 loop is CASSSTSGSPSRQYF. In DNA form, the CDR3 reads TGTGCCAGCAGTTCGACTAGCGGGAGCCCAAGTAGGCAGTATTTT.

The chain employs TRBV7-8 and TRBJ2-7, with 11 nucleotides matching TRBD2. The CDR3 is 17 amino acids. Germline V gene data show CDR1 as SGHVS and CDR2 as FQNEAQ. With V trimmed by 5 bases and J by 2 bases, 11 bases remained unmatched. In DNA, the CDR3 is TGTGCCAGCAGCCTACTCCTAGCGGGAGGCTCCACCTACGAGCAGTACTTC. This encodes CASSLLLAGGSTYEQYF.

This clone was observed once. The V call is TRBV28, the J call TRBJ2-1; D is possibly TRBD1 (5 bases). From germline, CDR1 is MDHEN and CDR2 SYDVKM. The CDR3 spans 14 residues. V lost 1 base to trimming and J lost 6 bases, with 10 bases between them. The CDR3 DNA follows: TGTGCCAGCAGTTTATCAGGGTCGGGCAATGAGCAGTTCTTC. This encodes CASSLSGSGNEQFF.

The chain combines TRBV19 with TRBJ2-1; 7 nucleotides match TRBD2. Germline trimming cut 3 bases from V and 9 bases from J; bases unmatched to any gene: 17. The CDR3 is 17 residues long. Germline V gene data show CDR1 as LNHDA and CDR2 as SQIVND (reference sequence). CDR3 loop: CASSIIGVISGKGEQFF. Written as DNA, the CDR3 is TGTGCCAGTAGTATTATTGGGGTGATCAGCGGGAAGGGTGAGCAGTTCTTC.

The chain employs TRBV4-1 and TRBJ2-3; TRBD2 matches 12 bases. V lost 1 base and J lost 2; bases outside the gene matches: 7. Germline CDR1 and CDR2: MGHRA and YSYEKL. CDR3 length: 18 residues. CDR3 in amino acids: CASSQGFGTSGSTDTQYF. The CDR3 DNA follows: TGCGCCAGCAGCCAAGGATTCGGGACTAGCGGGTCCACAGATACGCAGTATTTT.

This rearrangement joins TRBV7-2 to TRBJ2-1, with TRBD2 matching 9 bases. In germline, CDR1 is SGHTA, CDR2 FQGNSA. Germline trimming cut 2 bases from V and 4 bases from J; bases unmatched to any gene: 12. This CDR3 spans 18 amino acids. The CDR3, as DNA: TGTGCCAGCAGCTTATACCTTAGCGGGAGAGGTTCGTACAATGAGCAGTTCTTC. Its protein is CASSLYLSGRGSYNEQFF.

The genes are TRBV7-3 and TRBJ2-7, with D possibly TRBD2 on 6 matching bases. Trimming left V 2 bases short and J 0 bases short, with 20 bases between. Germline lookup yields CDR1 SGHTA and CDR2 FQGTGA. The CDR3 is made up of 18 amino acids. The CDR3 DNA follows: TGTGCCAGCAGCTTACGGGGAGGCGGATTGCGGGACTCCTACGAGCAGTACTTC. Protein sequence: CASSLRGGGLRDSYEQYF.

V and J are TRBV6-5 and TRBJ2-5, with 12 positions matching TRBD2. This CDR3 comprises 14 residues. With 10 bases clipped from V and 4 bases from J, the junction kept 7 bases outside the gene matches. The germline V gene encodes CDR1 MNHEY and CDR2 SVGAGI. The CDR3 coding sequence is TGTGCCACTAGGGCTAGCGGGAGGGGAGAGACCCAGTACTTC. This translates into CATRASGRGETQYF.

The V gene is TRBV6-5, the J gene TRBJ1-5, with 8 nucleotides matching TRBD1. The V segment lost 6 bases and the J segment 3 bases; nucleotides outside the gene matches: 4. Per the germline V gene, CDR1 is MNHEY and CDR2 is SVGAGI. The CDR3 contains 14 residues. CDR3 coding DNA: TGTGCCAGCAGCCCGACAGGGGACAATCAGCCCCAGCATTTT. It translates to CASSPTGDNQPQHF.

The chain has TRBV28 and TRBJ2-2; TRBD1 might be the D (6 bases). Germline V gives CDR1 MDHEN, CDR2 SYDVKM. This CDR3 comprises 19 residues. Trimming pared 5 bases from V and 3 bases from J, leaving 25 bases between. CDR3 in DNA: TGTGCCAGCAGTATATTGTCTAGGGGGTATTGGGGTGACACCGGGGAGCTGTTTTTT. This codes for CASSILSRGYWGDTGELFF. The full variable domain, in which reference TRBV28 and TRBJ2-2 provide the parts outside the CDR3, is DVKVTQSSRYLVKRTGEKVFLECVQDMDHENMFWYRQDPGLGLRLIYFSYDVKMKEKGDIPEGYSVSREKKERFSLILESASTNQTSMYLCASSILSRGYWGDTGELFFGEGSRLTVL.

V is TRBV5-6 and J is TRBJ2-7, with 8 bases identical to TRBD1. Losses at the gene ends were 0 bases for V and 2 bases for J; bases not matched to a gene: 4. The CDR3 runs to 15 residues. Germline CDR1 reads SGHDT; CDR2 reads YYEEEE. The DNA for the CDR3 is TGTGCCAGCAGCTTGGGAGGGACAGGAGCCTACGAGCAGTACTTC. It translates to CASSLGGTGAYEQYF.

This sequence joins TRBV5-4 and TRBJ1-2; D is unresolved. The germline V gene encodes CDR1 SGHNT and CDR2 YYREEE (reference sequence). V dropped 0 bases and J dropped 4 bases, with 4 bases sitting between them. CDR3 size: 12 residues. The CDR3 nucleotides are TGTGCCAGCAGCTTGGCTTCCTATGGCTACACCTTC. Protein: CASSLASYGYTF.

The chain carries TRBV11-2 and TRBJ2-5; D might be TRBD1 (7 bases). This CDR3 region has 13 residues. Trimming took off 7 bases at V and 4 bases at J, with 13 bases between the two ends. Per germline, CDR1 SGHAT and CDR2 FQNNGV. The CDR3 nucleotides are TGTGCCAGCAAACCAGGGGGAGGAGAGACCCAGTACTTC. Its translation is CASKPGGGETQYF. Full variable domain (remainder filled in from reference TRBV11-2 and TRBJ2-5): EAGVAQSPRYKIIEKRQSVAFWCNPISGHATLYWYQQILGQGPKLLIQFQNNGVVDDSQLPKDRFSAERLKGVDSTLKIQPAKLEDSAVYLCASKPGGGETQYFGPGTRLLVL.